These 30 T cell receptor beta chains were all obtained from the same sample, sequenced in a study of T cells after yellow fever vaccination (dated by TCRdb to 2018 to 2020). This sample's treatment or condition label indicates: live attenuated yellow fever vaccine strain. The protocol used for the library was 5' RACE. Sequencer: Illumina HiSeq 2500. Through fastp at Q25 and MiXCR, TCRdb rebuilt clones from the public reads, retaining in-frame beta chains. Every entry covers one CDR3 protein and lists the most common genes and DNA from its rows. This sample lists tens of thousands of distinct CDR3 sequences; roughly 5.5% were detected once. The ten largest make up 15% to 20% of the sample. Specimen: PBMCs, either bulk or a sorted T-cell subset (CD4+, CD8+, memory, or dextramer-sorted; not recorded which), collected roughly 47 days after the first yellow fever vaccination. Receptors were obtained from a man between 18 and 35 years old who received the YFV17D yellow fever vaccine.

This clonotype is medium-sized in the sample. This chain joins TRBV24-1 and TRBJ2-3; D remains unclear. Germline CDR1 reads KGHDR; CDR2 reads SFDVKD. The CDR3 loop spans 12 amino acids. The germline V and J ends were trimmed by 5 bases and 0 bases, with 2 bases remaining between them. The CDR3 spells CATSGSTDTQYF. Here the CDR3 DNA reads TGTGCCACCAGTGGGAGCACAGATACGCAGTATTTT.

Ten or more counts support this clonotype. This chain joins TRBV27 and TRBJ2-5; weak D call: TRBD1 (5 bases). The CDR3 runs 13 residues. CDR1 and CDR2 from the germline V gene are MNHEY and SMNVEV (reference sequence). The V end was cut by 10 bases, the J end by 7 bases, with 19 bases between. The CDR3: CATLGPDGATQYF. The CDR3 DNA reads TGTGCCACACTCGGGCCCGATGGGGCGACCCAGTACTTC.

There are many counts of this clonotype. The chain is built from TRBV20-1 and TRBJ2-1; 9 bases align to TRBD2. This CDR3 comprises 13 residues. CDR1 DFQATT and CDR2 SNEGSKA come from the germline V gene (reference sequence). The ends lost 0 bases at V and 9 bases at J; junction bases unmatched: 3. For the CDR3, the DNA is TGCAGTGCTAGAGAAATTAGCGGGGGTGAGCAGTTCTTC. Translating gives CSAREISGGEQFF.

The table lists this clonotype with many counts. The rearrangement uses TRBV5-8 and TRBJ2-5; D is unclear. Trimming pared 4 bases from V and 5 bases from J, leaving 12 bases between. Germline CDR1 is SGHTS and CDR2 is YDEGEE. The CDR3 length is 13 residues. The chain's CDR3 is CASSRHLGETQYF. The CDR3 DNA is TGTGCCAGCAGCCGACACCTGGGGGAGACCCAGTACTTC. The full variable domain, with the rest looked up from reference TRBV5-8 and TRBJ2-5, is EAGVTQSPTHLIKTRGQQATLRCSPISGHTSVYWYQQALGLGLQFLLWYDEGEERNRGNFPPRFSGRQFPNYSSELNVNALELEDSALYLCASSRHLGETQYFGPGTRLLVL.

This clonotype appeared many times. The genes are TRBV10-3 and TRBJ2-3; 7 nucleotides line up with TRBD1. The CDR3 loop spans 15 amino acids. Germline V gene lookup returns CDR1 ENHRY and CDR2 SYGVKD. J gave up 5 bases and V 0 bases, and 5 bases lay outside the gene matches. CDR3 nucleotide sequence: TGTGCCATCAGTGAGTCGAGGGGGCAGGAAGATACGCAGTATTTT. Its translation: CAISESRGQEDTQYF.

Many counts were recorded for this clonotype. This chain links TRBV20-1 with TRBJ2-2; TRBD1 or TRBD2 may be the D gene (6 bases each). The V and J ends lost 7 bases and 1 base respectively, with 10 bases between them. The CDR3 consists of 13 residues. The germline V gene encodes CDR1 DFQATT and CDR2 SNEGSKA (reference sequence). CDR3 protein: CSVRGLNTGELFF. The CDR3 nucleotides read TGCAGTGTTCGGGGGCTGAACACCGGGGAGCTGTTTTTT.

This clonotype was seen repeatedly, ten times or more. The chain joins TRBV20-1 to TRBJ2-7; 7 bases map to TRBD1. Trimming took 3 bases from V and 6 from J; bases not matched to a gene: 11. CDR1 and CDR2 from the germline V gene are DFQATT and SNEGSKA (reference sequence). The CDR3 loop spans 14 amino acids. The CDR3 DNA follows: TGCAGTGCTAGGAGCGACAGGGTCGAGAGCGAGCAGTACGTC. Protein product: CSARSDRVESEQYV.

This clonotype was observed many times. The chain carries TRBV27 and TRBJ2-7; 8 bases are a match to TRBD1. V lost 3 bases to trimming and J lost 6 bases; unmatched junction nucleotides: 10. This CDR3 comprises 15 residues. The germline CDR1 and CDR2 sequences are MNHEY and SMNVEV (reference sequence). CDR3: CASSFRTGISAEQYV. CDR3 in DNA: TGTGCCAGCAGTTTCAGGACAGGGATCTCGGCCGAGCAGTACGTC.

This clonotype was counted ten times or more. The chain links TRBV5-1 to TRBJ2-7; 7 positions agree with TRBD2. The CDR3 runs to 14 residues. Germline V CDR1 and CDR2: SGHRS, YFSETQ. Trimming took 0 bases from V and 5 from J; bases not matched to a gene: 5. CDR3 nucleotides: TGCGCCAGCAGCTTGGGCCAGGGAGGGGACGAGCAGTACTTC. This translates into CASSLGQGGDEQYF.

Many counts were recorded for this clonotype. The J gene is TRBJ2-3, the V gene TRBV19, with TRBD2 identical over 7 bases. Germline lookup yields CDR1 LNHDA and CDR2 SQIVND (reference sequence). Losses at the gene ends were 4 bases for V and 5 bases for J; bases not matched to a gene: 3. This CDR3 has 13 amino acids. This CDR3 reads CASSRREGDTQYF. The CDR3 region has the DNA TGTGCCAGTAGTAGGAGGGAGGGAGATACGCAGTATTTT.

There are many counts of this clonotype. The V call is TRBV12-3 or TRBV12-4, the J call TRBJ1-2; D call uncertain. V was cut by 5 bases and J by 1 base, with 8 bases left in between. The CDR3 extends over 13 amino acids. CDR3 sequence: CASSRTSNYGYTF. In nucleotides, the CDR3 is TGTGCCAGCAGTAGAACCAGTAACTATGGCTACACCTTC.

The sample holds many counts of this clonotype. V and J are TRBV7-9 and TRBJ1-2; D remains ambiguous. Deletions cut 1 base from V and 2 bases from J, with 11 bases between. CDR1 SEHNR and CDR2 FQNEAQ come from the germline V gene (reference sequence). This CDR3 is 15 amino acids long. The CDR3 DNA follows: TGTGCCAGCAGCTTAGGCTCAGTGACCAACTATGGCTACACCTTC. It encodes CASSLGSVTNYGYTF.

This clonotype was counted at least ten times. This CDR3 is CATSRDWLAGGQETQYF. As DNA, the CDR3 is TGTGCCACCAGCAGAGATTGGCTAGCGGGGGGGCAAGAGACCCAGTACTTC. V and J are TRBV15 and TRBJ2-5, with 12 bases aligning to TRBD2. The J segment lost 2 bases and the V segment lost 0 bases, leaving 4 bases of the junction unmatched. CDR3 length: 17 residues. CDR1 and CDR2 (germline): LNHNV, YYDKDF (reference sequence).

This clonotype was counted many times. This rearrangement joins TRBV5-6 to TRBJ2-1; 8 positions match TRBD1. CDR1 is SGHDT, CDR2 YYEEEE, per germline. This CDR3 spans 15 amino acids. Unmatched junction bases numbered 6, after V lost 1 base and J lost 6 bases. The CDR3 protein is CASSLKDRVTNEQFF. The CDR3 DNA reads TGTGCCAGCAGCTTGAAGGACAGGGTCACCAATGAGCAGTTCTTC.

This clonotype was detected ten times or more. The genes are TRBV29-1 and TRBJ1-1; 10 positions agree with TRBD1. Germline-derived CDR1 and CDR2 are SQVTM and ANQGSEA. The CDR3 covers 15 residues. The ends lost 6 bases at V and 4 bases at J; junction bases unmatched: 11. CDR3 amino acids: CSVRGGQGFGTEAFF. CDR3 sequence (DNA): TGCAGCGTGAGGGGGGGACAGGGGTTTGGCACTGAAGCTTTCTTT.

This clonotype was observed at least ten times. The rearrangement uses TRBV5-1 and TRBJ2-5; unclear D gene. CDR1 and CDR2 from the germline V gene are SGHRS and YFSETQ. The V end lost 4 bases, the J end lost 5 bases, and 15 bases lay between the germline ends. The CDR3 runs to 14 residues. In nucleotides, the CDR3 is TGCGCCAGCAGCCCCGGACGGAGCCTTGAGACCCAGTACTTC. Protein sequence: CASSPGRSLETQYF.

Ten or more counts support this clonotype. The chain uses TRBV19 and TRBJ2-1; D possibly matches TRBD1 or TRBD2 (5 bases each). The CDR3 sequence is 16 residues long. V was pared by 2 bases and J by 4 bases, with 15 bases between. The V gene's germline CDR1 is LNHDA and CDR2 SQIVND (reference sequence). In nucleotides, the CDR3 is TGTGCCAGTAGTATATTGCCGGGGCGCGGTTACAATGAGCAGTTCTTC. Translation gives CASSILPGRGYNEQFF.

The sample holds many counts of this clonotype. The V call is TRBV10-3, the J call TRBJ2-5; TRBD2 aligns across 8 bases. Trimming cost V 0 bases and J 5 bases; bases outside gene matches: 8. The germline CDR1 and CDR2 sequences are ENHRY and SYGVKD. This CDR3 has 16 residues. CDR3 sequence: CAISESRLAGRETQYF. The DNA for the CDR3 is TGTGCCATCAGTGAGTCGAGGCTAGCGGGCAGGGAGACCCAGTACTTC.

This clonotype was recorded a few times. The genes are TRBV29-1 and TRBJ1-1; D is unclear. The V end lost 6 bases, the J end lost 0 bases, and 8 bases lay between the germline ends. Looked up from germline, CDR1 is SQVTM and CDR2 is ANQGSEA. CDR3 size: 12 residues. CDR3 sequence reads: CSVRPMNTEAFF. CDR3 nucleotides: TGCAGCGTACGGCCGATGAACACTGAAGCTTTCTTT. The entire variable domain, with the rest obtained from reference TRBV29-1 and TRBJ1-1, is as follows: SAVISQKPSRDICQRGTSLTIQCQVDSQVTMMFWYRQQPGQSLTLIATANQGSEATYESGFVIDKFPISRPNLTFSTLTVSNMSPEDSSIYLCSVRPMNTEAFFGQGTRLTVV.

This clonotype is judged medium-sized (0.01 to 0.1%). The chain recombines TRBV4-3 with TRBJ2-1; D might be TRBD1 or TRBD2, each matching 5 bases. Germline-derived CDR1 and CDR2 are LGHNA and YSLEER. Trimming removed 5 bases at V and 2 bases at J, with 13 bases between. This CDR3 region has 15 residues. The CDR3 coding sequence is TGCGCCAGCAGCGTCAGGGTGGGGGCCTACAATGAGCAGTTCTTC. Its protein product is CASSVRVGAYNEQFF.

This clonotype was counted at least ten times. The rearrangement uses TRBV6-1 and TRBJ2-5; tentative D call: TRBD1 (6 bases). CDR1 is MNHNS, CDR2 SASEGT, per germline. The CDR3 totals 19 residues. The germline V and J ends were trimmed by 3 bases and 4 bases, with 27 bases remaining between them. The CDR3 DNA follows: TGTGCCAGCAGTGAGCCCCCGCACCGTCCAGGGGATTTGGGAGAGACCCAGTACTTC. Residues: CASSEPPHRPGDLGETQYF.

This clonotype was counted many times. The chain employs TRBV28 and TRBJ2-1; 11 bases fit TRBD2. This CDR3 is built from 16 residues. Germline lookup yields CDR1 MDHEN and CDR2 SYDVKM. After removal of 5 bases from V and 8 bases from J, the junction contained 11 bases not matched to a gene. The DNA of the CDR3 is TGTGCCAGCAGTCCCCCCCCTAGCGGGGGGACCCATGAGCAGTTCTTC. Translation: CASSPPPSGGTHEQFF. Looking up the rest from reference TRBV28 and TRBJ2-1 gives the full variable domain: DVKVTQSSRYLVKRTGEKVFLECVQDMDHENMFWYRQDPGLGLRLIYFSYDVKMKEKGDIPEGYSVSREKKERFSLILESASTNQTSMYLCASSPPPSGGTHEQFFGPGTRLTVL.

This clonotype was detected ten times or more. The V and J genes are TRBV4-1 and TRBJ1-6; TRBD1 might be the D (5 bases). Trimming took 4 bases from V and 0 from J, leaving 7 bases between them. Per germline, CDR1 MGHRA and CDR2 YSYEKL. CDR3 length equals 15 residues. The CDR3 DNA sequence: TGCGCCAGCAGCCCAGGGAGCTCCTATAATTCACCCCTCCACTTT. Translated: CASSPGSSYNSPLHF.

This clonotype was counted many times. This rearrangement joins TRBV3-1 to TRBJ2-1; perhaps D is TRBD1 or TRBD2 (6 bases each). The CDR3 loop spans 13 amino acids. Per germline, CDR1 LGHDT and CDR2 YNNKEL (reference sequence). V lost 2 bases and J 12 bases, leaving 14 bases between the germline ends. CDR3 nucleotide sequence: TGTGCCAGCAGCCAATTCCGTGAGGGGGGGCAGTTCTTC. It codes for CASSQFREGGQFF.

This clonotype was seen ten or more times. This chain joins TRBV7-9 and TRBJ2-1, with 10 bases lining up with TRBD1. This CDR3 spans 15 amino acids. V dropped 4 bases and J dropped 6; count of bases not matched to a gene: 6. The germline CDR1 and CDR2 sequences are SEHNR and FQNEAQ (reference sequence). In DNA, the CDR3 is TGTGCCAGCAGCTCCCCGGGACAGGGGTCCAATGAGCAGTTCTTC. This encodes CASSSPGQGSNEQFF.

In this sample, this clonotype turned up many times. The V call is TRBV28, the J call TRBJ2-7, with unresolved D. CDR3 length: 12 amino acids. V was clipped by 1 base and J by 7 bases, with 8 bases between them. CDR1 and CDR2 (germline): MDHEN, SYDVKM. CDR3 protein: CASSLYPGEQYV. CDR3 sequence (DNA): TGTGCCAGCAGTTTATATCCCGGGGAGCAGTACGTC.

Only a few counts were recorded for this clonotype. The CDR3: CASSLARGYEQYF. For the CDR3, the DNA is TGTGCCAGCAGCTTAGCTAGGGGGTACGAGCAGTACTTC. This chain uses TRBV7-4 with TRBJ2-7, with D maybe TRBD1 (6 bases). From germline, CDR1 is SGHVT and CDR2 SQSDAQ. This CDR3 contains 13 residues. Between the trimmed V and J ends, which lost 0 bases and 4 bases, there was a span of 7 bases.

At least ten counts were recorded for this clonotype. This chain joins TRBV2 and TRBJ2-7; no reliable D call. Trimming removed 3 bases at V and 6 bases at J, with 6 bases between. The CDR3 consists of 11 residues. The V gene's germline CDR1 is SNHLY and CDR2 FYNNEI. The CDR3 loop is CASSEASEQYF. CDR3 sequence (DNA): TGTGCCAGCAGTGAGGCCAGCGAGCAGTACTTC. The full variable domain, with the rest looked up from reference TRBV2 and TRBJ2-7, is EPEVTQTPSHQVTQMGQEVILRCVPISNHLYFYWYRQILGQKVEFLVSFYNNEISEKSEIFDDQFSVERPDGSNFTLKIRSTKLEDSAMYFCASSEASEQYFGPGTRLTVT.

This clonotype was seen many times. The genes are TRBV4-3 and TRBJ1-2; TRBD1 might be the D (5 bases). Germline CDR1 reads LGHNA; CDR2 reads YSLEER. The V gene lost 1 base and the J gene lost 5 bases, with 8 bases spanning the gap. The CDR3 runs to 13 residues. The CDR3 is CASSQAGRYGYTF. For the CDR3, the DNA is TGCGCCAGCAGCCAAGCGGGACGATATGGCTACACCTTC.

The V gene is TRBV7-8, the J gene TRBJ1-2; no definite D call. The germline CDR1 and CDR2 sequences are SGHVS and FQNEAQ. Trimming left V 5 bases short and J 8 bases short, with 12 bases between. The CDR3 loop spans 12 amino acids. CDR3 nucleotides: TGTGCCAGCAGCCTTGATTCCCGCGGCTACACCTTC. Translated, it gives CASSLDSRGYTF. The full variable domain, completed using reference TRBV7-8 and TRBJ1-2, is GAGVSQSPRYKVAKRGQDVALRCDPISGHVSLFWYQQALGQGPEFLTYFQNEAQLDKSGLPSDRFFAERPEGSVSTLKIQRTQQEDSAVYLCASSLDSRGYTFGSGTRLTVV.